Listed below are T cell receptor beta chains from one sample, sequenced in a study of cytotoxic CD8 clonotypes in ibrutinib-treated CLL. TCRdb's table, derived via immunoSEQ multiplex PCR, lists solely in-frame clones and lacks some. The data hold more than 30,000 clones, with about 70% observed a single time. The sequencing used PBMCs, collected before ibrutinib treatment. The receptors were sampled from a human donor with chronic lymphocytic leukemia. The CDR3 runs from the conserved cysteine through the conserved F or W. The D gene is left open where the match is weak. Clone size is not always given. Where it is, it says once, few, many or a class for expanded clones.

few,TRBJ1-5,TRBV7-3,TRBD1,CASSCHETGYHSNQPQHF,TGTGCCAGCAGCTGTCACGAGACAGGGTACCATAGCAATCAGCCCCAGCATTTT
medium-sized,TRBJ1-2,TRBV15,TRBD1,CATRQGADYGYTF,TGTGCCACCAGGCAGGGGGCCGACTATGGCTACACCTTC
-,TRBJ1-1,TRBV5-1,-,CASSLSQGKMNTEAFF,TGCGCCAGCAGCTTGAGTCAGGGGAAAATGAACACTGAAGCTTTCTTT
-,TRBJ1-5,TRBV28,-,CASSPQGRAQPQHF,TGTGCCAGCAGTCCCCAGGGACGGGCTCAGCCCCAGCATTTT
few,TRBJ2-1,TRBV14,-,CASSRNWNEQFF,TGTGCCAGCAGCCGTAATTGGAATGAGCAGTTCTTC
-,TRBJ2-2,TRBV11-3,-,CASSRLFTGELFF,TGTGCCAGCAGCCGCCTTTTTACCGGGGAGCTGTTTTTT
-,TRBJ2-6,TRBV13,TRBD2,CASTLAGVTDRSGANVLTF,TGTGCCAGCACCCTTGCGGGGGTTACTGACCGCTCTGGGGCCAACGTCCTGACTTTC
-,TRBJ1-2,TRBV15,TRBD1,CATSTTTGAGGYTF,TGTGCCACCAGCACGACGACAGGGGCAGGGGGCTACACCTTC
-,TRBJ2-1,TRBV9,-,CASSVEADNEQFF,TGTGCCAGCAGCGTAGAGGCAGACAATGAGCAGTTCTTC
-,TRBJ2-1,TRBV5-1,TRBD2,CASSAILAGTNEQFF,TGCGCCAGCAGCGCCATACTAGCGGGGACCAATGAGCAGTTCTTC
-,TRBJ1-2,TRBV7-9,TRBD1,CASSIPGQLDYGYTF,TGTGCCAGCAGCATACCGGGACAGTTAGACTATGGCTACACCTTC
-,TRBJ2-5,TRBV6-1,-,CASSRVSGTQYF,TGTGCCAGCAGTAGGGTCAGTGGGACCCAGTACTTC
-,TRBJ1-1,TRBV30,TRBD1,CAWTETGGRNTEAFF,TGTGCCTGGACGGAGACAGGGGGCAGGAACACTGAAGCTTTCTTT
-,TRBJ2-5,TRBV29-1,-,CSVAPGVGETQYF,TGCAGCGTAGCCCCGGGGGTGGGGGAGACCCAGTACTTC
few,TRBJ2-7,TRBV28,-,CASGGLRAYEQYF,TGTGCCAGCGGGGGATTACGGGCCTACGAGCAGTACTTC
few,TRBJ2-7,TRBV7-9,-,CASSSESTEQYF,TGTGCCAGCAGCTCCGAATCGACCGAGCAGTACTTC
-,TRBJ1-5,TRBV19,-,CASSMVGGGHQPQHF,TGTGCCAGTAGTATGGTAGGGGGGGGACACCAGCCCCAGCATTTT
-,TRBJ1-2,TRBV14,TRBD1,CASSRDRNYGYTF,TGTGCCAGCAGCCGGGACAGAAACTATGGCTACACCTTC
few,TRBJ1-6,TRBV2,-,CASSDRSYYNSPLHF,TGTGCCAGCAGTGACAGGTCTTACTATAATTCACCCCTCCACTTT
-,TRBJ1-4,TRBV6-5,-,CASSRLGVEKLFF,TGTGCCAGCAGTCGACTAGGAGTGGAAAAACTGTTTTTT
-,TRBJ2-5,TRBV15,-,CATSPASWETQYF,TGTGCCACCAGCCCTGCCAGCTGGGAGACCCAGTACTTC
-,TRBJ1-1,TRBV5-1,-,CASSRGELNTEAFF,TGCGCCAGCAGTCGGGGCGAATTGAACACTGAAGCTTTCTTT
-,TRBJ1-1,TRBV9,-,CASSVEGGRWTEAFF,TGTGCCAGCAGCGTAGAGGGGGGGCGTTGGACTGAAGCTTTCTTT
-,TRBJ2-7,TRBV15,TRBD2,CATSRLAGESSYEQYF,TGTGCCACCAGCAGACTAGCGGGAGAGAGCTCCTACGAGCAGTACTTC
-,TRBJ1-2,TRBV11-2,-,CASSPRENYGYTF,TGTGCCAGCAGCCCCAGGGAGAACTATGGCTACACCTTC
once,TRBJ2-6,TRBV10-3,-,CAISESRVGANVLTF,TGTGCCATCAGTGAGTCTAGGGTTGGGGCCAACGTCCTGACTTTC